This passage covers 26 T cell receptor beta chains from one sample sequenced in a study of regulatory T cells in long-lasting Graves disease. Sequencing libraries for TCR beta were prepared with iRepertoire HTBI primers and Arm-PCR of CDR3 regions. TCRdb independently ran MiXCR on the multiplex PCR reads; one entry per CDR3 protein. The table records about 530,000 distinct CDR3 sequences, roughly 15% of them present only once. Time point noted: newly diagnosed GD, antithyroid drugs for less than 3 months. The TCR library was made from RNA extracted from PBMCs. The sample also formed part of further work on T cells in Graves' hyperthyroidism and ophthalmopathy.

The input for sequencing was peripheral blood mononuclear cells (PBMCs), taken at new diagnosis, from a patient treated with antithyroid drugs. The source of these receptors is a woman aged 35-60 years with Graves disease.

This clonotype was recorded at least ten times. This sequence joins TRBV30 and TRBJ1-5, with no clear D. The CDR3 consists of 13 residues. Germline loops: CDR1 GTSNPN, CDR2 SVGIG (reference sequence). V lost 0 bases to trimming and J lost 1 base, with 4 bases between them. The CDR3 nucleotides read TGTGCCTGGAGTGTACTAAGCAATCAGCCCCAGCATTTT. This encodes CAWSVLSNQPQHF.

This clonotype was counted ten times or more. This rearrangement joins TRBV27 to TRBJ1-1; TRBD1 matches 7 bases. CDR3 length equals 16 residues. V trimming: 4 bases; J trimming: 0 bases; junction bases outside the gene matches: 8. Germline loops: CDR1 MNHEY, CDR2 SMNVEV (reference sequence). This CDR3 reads CASSSIYRGVNTEAFF. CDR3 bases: TGTGCCAGCAGTTCAATCTACAGGGGCGTGAACACTGAAGCTTTCTTT.

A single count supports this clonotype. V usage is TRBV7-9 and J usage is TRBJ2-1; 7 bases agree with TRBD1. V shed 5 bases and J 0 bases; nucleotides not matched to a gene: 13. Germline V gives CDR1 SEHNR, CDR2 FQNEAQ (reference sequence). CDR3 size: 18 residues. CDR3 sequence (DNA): TGTGCCAGCAGCCCCGAATCCGGGACAGTGAGCTCCTACAATGAGCAGTTCTTC. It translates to CASSPESGTVSSYNEQFF.

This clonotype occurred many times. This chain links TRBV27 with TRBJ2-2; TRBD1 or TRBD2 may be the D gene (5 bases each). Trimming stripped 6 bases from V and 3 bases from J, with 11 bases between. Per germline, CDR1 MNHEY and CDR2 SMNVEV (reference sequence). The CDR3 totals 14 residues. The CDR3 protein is CASSPGTDTGELFF. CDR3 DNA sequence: TGTGCCAGCAGCCCCGGGACGGACACCGGGGAGCTGTTTTTT.

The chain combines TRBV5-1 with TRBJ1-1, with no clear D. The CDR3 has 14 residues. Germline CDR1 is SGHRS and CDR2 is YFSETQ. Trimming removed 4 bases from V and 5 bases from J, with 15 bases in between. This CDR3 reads CASSPVAGLTEAFF. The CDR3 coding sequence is TGCGCCAGCAGCCCCGTCGCAGGACTAACTGAAGCTTTCTTT.

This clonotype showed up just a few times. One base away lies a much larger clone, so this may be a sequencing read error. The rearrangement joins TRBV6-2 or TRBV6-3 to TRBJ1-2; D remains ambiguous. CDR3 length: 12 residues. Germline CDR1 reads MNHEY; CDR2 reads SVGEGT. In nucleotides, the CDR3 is TGTGCCGGCAGTATAAGGGACTATGGCTACACCTTC. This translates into CAGSIRDYGYTF.

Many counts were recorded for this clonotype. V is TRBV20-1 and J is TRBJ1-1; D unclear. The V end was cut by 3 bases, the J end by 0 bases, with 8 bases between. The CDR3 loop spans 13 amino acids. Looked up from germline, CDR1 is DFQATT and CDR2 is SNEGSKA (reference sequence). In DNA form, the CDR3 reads TGCAGTGCTAGTTTCACCATGAACACTGAAGCTTTCTTT. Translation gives CSASFTMNTEAFF.

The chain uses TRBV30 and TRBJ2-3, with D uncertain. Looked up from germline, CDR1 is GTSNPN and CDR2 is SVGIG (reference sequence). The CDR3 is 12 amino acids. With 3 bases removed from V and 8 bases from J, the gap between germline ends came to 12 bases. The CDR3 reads CAWSPGPGTQYF. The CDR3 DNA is TGTGCCTGGAGCCCGGGCCCCGGTACGCAGTATTTT.

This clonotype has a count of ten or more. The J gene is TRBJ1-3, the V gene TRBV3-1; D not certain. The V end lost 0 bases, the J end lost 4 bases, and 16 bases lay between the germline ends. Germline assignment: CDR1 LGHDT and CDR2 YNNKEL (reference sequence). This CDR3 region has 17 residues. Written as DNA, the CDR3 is TGTGCCAGCAGCCAAGACCCCGGGCCGGCAGTCGGAAACACCATATATTTT. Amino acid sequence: CASSQDPGPAVGNTIYF.

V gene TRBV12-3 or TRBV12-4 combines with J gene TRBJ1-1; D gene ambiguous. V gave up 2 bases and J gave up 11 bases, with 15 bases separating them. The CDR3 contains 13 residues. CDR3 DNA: TGTGCCAGCAGTTTAAGGGCCCGATCCGGCGCTTTCTTT. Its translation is CASSLRARSGAFF.

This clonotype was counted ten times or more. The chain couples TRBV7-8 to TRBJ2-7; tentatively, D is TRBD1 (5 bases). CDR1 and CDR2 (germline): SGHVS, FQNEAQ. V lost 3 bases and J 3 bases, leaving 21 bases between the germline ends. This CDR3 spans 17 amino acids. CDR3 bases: TGTGCCAGCAGCTTCTCCGGTGGCGACAGTGGGTTCTACGAGCAGTACTTC. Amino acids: CASSFSGGDSGFYEQYF.

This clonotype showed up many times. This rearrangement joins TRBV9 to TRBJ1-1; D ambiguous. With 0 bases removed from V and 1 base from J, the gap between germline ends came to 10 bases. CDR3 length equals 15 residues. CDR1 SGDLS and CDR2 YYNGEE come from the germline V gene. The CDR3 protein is CASSVVPQPNTEAFF. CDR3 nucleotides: TGTGCCAGCAGCGTAGTCCCCCAGCCGAACACTGAAGCTTTCTTT.

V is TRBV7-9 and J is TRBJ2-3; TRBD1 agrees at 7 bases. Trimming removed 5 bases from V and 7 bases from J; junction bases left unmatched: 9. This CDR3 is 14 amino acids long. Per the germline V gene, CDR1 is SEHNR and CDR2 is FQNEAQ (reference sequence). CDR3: CASSPDQGVNTQYF. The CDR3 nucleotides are TGTGCCAGCAGCCCCGATCAGGGGGTAAATACGCAGTATTTT.

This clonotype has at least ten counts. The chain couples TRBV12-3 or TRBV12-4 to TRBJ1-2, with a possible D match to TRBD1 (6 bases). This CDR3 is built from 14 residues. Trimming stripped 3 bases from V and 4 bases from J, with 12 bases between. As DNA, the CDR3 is TGTGCCAGCAGTTTCGGGACACCCCTCTATGGCTACACCTTC. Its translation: CASSFGTPLYGYTF.

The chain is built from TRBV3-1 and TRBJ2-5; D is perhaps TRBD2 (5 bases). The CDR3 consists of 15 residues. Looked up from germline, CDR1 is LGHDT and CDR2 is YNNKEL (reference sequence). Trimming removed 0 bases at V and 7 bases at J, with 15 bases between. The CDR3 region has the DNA TGTGCCAGCAGCCAAGAGTATTCGGGGATGGCGACCCAGTACTTC. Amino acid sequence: CASSQEYSGMATQYF.

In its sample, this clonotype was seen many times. For the CDR3, the DNA is TGTGCCAGCAGCCTATCGACAGCCCAAGGGGGATCCCGTACTGAAGCTTTCTTT. It codes for CASSLSTAQGGSRTEAFF. This sequence joins TRBV11-2 and TRBJ1-1, with TRBD1 as a possible D gene (6 bases). The CDR3 is 18 residues long. The V and J ends lost 5 bases and 5 bases respectively, with 27 bases between them. The germline gives CDR1 SGHAT, CDR2 FQNNGV.

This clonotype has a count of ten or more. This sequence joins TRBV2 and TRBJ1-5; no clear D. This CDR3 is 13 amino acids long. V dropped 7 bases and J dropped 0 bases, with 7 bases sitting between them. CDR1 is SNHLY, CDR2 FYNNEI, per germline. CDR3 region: CASTLDSNQPQHF. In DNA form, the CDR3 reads TGTGCCAGCACCCTAGATAGCAATCAGCCCCAGCATTTT.

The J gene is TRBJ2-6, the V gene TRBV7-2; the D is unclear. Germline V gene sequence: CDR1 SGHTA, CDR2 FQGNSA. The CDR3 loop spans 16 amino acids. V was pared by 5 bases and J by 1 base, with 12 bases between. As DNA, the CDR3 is TGTGCCAGCAGCATCCGCTTAGGGTCTGGGGCCAACGTCCTGACTTTC. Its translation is CASSIRLGSGANVLTF.

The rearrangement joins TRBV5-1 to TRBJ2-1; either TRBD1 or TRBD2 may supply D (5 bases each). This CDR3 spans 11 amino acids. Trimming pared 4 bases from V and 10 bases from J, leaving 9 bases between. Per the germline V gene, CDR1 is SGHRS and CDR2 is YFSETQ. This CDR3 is CASSVGVEQFF. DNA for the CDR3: TGCGCCAGCAGCGTGGGGGTAGAGCAGTTCTTC.

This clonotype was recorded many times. The CDR3 is CASSQDPDRSFYNEQFF. DNA of the CDR3: TGTGCCAGCAGCCAAGATCCGGACAGGTCGTTCTACAATGAGCAGTTCTTC. J is TRBJ2-1 and V is TRBV3-1; 7 bases match TRBD1. V lost 0 bases, J lost 3 bases, and 8 bases stayed unmatched. Germline CDR1 and CDR2: LGHDT and YNNKEL (reference sequence). The CDR3 length is 17 residues.

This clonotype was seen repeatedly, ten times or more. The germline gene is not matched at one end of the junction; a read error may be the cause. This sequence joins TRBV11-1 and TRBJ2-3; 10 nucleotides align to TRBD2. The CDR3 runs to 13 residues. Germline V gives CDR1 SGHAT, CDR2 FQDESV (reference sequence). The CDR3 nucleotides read TGTGCCAGCAGCTCAGACCTCACTAGCGGGAAGTACTTC. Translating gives CASSSDLTSGKYF.

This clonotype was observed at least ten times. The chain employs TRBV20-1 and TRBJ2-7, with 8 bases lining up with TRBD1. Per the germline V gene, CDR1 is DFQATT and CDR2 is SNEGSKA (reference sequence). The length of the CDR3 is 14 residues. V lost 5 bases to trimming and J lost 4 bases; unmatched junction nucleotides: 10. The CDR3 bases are TGCAGTGCTGTAACCGGGACAGGTGATTACGAGCAGTACTTC. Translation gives CSAVTGTGDYEQYF.

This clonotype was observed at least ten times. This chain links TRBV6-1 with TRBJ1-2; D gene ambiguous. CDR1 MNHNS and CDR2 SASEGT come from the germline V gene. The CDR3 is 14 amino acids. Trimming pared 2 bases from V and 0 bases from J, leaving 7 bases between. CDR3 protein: CASSEPGANYGYTF. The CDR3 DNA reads TGTGCCAGCAGTGAACCGGGCGCTAACTATGGCTACACCTTC.

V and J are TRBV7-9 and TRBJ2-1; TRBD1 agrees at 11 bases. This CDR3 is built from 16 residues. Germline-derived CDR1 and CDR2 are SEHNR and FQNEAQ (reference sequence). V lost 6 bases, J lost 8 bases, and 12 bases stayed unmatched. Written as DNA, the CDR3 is TGTGCCAGCAGTCCTTTGCGGGACAGGGGGGCTGATGAGCAGTTCTTC. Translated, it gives CASSPLRDRGADEQFF.

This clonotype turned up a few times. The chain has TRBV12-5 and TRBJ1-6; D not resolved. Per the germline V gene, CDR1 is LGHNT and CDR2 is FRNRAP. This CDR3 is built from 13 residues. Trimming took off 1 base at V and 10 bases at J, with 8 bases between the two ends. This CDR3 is CASGLGPLSPLHF. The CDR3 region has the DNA TGTGCTAGTGGTTTGGGACCGCTATCACCCCTCCACTTT.

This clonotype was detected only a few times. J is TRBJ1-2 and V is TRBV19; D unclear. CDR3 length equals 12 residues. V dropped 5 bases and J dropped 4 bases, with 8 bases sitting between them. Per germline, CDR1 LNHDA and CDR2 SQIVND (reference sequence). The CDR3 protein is CASSANSYGYTF. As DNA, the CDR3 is TGTGCCAGTAGTGCCAATTCCTATGGCTACACCTTC.